The next 16 T cell receptor beta chains were all read from a single sample in a study of breast tumors, draining lymph nodes, adjacent tissues. TCRdb ran MiXCR on the multiplex PCR reads and lists one entry per CDR3 protein. The sample yields fewer than 200,000 distinct CDR3 sequences, roughly a third seen once. Axillary draining lymph nodes of breast cancer patients supplied the node samples. The source material was axillary lymph node tissue. The receptors were sampled from a female donor with breast cancer. Some clones in this sample may be carry-over from other donors' samples.

The gene calls are TRBV5-1 and TRBJ2-3; TRBD1 aligns across 10 bases. The V gene end was trimmed by 4 bases and the J gene end by 11 bases; junction bases not matched to a gene: 10. The CDR3 runs 14 residues. The V gene's germline CDR1 is SGHRS and CDR2 YFSETQ. CDR3 region: CASSRTGGYNEQYF. The CDR3 nucleotides are TGCGCCAGCAGCCGGACAGGGGGTTACAATGAGCAGTATTTT.

This clonotype was counted at least ten times. The chain links TRBV12-3 or TRBV12-4 to TRBJ2-7, with D perhaps assigned TRBD1 or TRBD2 (7 bases each). Trimming took 5 bases from V and 7 from J, leaving 21 bases between them. This CDR3 is built from 15 residues. The CDR3 is CASSAGWEGAREQYF. CDR3 coding DNA: TGTGCCAGCAGTGCGGGCTGGGAGGGGGCGAGGGAGCAGTACTTC.

A note on this clonotype: The CDR3 does not end in the conserved phenylalanine or tryptophan, so this is likely a read error. CDR3 region: CASSESDLSYEQYL. CDR3 sequence (DNA): TGCGCCAGCAGTGAATCCGACTTGTCCTACGAGCAGTACTTG. The gene calls are TRBV10-2 and TRBJ2-7; D unclear. V was trimmed by 3 bases and J by 1 base, leaving 10 bases between them. The CDR3 covers 14 residues. CDR1 is WSHSY, CDR2 SAAADI, per germline.

The rearrangement uses TRBV3-1 and TRBJ2-5; 9 bases are shared with TRBD1. CDR1 is LGHDT, CDR2 YNNKEL, per germline (reference sequence). The CDR3 totals 14 residues. V lost 8 bases to trimming and J lost 2 bases; unmatched junction nucleotides: 6. The CDR3 loop reads CASSGQGGQETQYF. CDR3 DNA sequence: TGTGCCAGCTCGGGACAGGGAGGGCAAGAGACCCAGTACTTC.

The sample holds many counts of this clonotype. CDR3 nucleotide sequence: TGTGCCAGCAGTTACGGGCGGAACAATCAGCCCCAGCATTTT. Protein product: CASSYGRNNQPQHF. V and J are TRBV6-5 and TRBJ1-5; D is unresolved. Germline loops: CDR1 MNHEY, CDR2 SVGAGI. There are 14 residues in the CDR3. V shed 2 bases and J shed 3 bases, with 8 bases lying between them.

In its sample, this clonotype was seen many times. In DNA form, the CDR3 reads TGTGCCAGCAGTCCTGACCGGGGTCTTTATCAGCCCCAGCATTTT. It encodes CASSPDRGLYQPQHF. The chain uses TRBV28 and TRBJ1-5; D call uncertain. The length of the CDR3 is 15 residues. The V gene's germline CDR1 is MDHEN and CDR2 SYDVKM. The ends were cut back, 5 bases at V and 5 bases at J, with 16 bases in the middle.

Ten or more counts support this clonotype. The genes are TRBV12-3 or TRBV12-4 and TRBJ2-3; no reliable D call. The CDR3 is 12 amino acids. With 2 bases removed from V and 1 base from J, the gap between germline ends came to 1 base. In DNA, the CDR3 is TGTGCCAGCAGTTTACGCACAGATACGCAGTATTTT. This sequence encodes CASSLRTDTQYF.

This clonotype was seen many times. The chain has TRBV5-1 and TRBJ2-2, with TRBD2 matching 13 bases. CDR3 length: 16 amino acids. Trimming cost V 3 bases and J 4 bases; bases outside gene matches: 3. Per germline, CDR1 SGHRS and CDR2 YFSETQ. CDR3 loop: CASSWTSGGPTGELFF. The CDR3 DNA is TGCGCCAGCAGCTGGACTAGCGGGGGACCCACCGGGGAGCTGTTTTTT.

Comment on this clonotype: The DNA is left out, because the CDR3 cannot be placed on it with certainty; the CDR3 is given as TCRdb lists it. The rearrangement uses TRBV5-5 and TRBJ2-7; the table's TRBD2 call for D was not verified on the DNA. The CDR3 length equals 19 residues, ends included. CDR1 is SGHKS, CDR2 YYEKEE, per germline (reference sequence). CDR3 region: CASSFYICSGRLTGYEQYF.

The chain is built from TRBV6-5 and TRBJ1-2; no firm D call. V lost 5 bases to trimming and J lost 4 bases, with 11 bases between them. Germline V gives CDR1 MNHEY, CDR2 SVGAGI. This CDR3 contains 13 residues. Written as DNA, the CDR3 is TGTGCCAGCAGTCACGCCGGGTTCTATGGCTACACCTTC. Protein sequence: CASSHAGFYGYTF.

Notes on this clonotype: This may arise from a read error, as a much more abundant clone is one base away. The chain couples TRBV11-2 to TRBJ2-7; tentatively, D is TRBD1 or TRBD2 (6 bases each). Germline V gene data show CDR1 as SGHAT and CDR2 as FQNNGV. CDR3 length equals 15 residues. The CDR3 here is CASSLGSGAPHERYF. The CDR3 nucleotides read TGTGCCAGCAGCCTCGGTTCGGGGGCGCCCCACGAGCGGTACTTC.

This clonotype was seen many times. V usage is TRBV5-1 and J usage is TRBJ2-2; D ambiguous. The germline V gene has CDR1 SGHRS and CDR2 YFSETQ. The ends were cut back, 0 bases at V and 6 bases at J, with 6 bases in the middle. This CDR3 is 13 amino acids long. The CDR3 coding sequence is TGCGCCAGCAGCTTGGGTCAGGCCGGGGAGCTGTTTTTT. Translation gives CASSLGQAGELFF.

To note about this clonotype: Compared with germline, one end of the junction differs, possibly owing to a read error. This rearrangement joins TRBV2 to TRBJ2-5; 10 bases map to TRBD1. Germline V lookup: CDR1 SNHLY, CDR2 FYNNEI. This CDR3 comprises 17 residues. In DNA, the CDR3 is TGTGCCAGCAGTCGGGACAGGGGCTCCTATTTCCAAGAGTCCGAGCCCTTC. Its translation is CASSRDRGSYFQESEPF.

This clonotype came up many times. The chain joins TRBV7-6 to TRBJ1-4; 8 nucleotides agree with TRBD1. The CDR3 totals 16 residues. V lost 2 bases, J lost 7 bases, and 9 bases stayed unmatched. The V gene's germline CDR1 is SGHVS and CDR2 FNYEAQ. CDR3 sequence reads: CASSLSFTGGIEKLFF. The CDR3 coding sequence is TGTGCCAGCAGCTTAAGTTTCACAGGGGGTATTGAAAAACTGTTTTTT. Using reference TRBV7-6 and TRBJ1-4 for the parts outside the CDR3, the full variable domain is GAGVSQSPRYKVTKRGQDVALRCDPISGHVSLYWYRQALGQGPEFLTYFNYEAQQDKSGLPNDRFSAERPEGSISTLTIQRTEQRDSAMYRCASSLSFTGGIEKLFFGSGTQLSVL.

This chain uses TRBV5-1 with TRBJ2-1; 9 bases are shared with TRBD2. The length of the CDR3 is 21 residues. The V gene end was trimmed by 4 bases and the J gene end by 3 bases; junction bases not matched to a gene: 23. Germline V gives CDR1 SGHRS, CDR2 YFSETQ. In nucleotides, the CDR3 is TGCGCCAGCAGCCACGGGGGGGGGGGACTCGCGGGAGGGACCGTCTACAATGAGCAGTTCTTC. Translation gives CASSHGGGGLAGGTVYNEQFF.

The sample holds many counts of this clonotype. This sequence joins TRBV6-1 and TRBJ2-2; the D gene is possibly TRBD2 (5 bases). This CDR3 comprises 14 residues. Deletions cut 8 bases from V and 0 bases from J, with 10 bases between. Per the germline V gene, CDR1 is MNHNS and CDR2 is SASEGT. CDR3 loop: CASVGSANTGELFF. The CDR3 coding sequence is TGTGCCAGCGTGGGGAGCGCGAACACCGGGGAGCTGTTTTTT.